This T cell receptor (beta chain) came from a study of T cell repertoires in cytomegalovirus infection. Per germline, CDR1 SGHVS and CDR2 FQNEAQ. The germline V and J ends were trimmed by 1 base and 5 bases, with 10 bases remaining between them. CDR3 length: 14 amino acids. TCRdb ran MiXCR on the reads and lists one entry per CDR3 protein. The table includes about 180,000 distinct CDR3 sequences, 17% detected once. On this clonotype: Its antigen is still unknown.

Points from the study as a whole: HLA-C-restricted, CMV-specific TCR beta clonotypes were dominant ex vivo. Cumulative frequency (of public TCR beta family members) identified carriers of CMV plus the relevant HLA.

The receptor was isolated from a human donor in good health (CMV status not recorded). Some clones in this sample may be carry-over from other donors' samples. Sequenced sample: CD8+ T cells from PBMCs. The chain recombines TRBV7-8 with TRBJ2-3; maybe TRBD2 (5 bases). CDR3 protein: CASSLDGVLDTQYF. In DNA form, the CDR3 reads TGTGCCAGCAGCTTAGACGGGGTCCTAGATACGCAGTATTTT.